The 21 T cell receptor beta chains below were found in one sample sequenced in a study of persistence of HIV-infected CD4 T cells. An overlapping HIV-1 Gag peptide pool stimulated these cells at roughly 1 ug/peptide/mL. CD40L-negative CD69-negative CD45RO-high memory CD4+ T cells were sorted as populations depleted of antigen-responding cells. The libraries were made with immunoSEQ version 4 in survey mode. This table comes from immunoSEQ multiplex PCR, and its TCRdb copy is limited to in-frame clones, with some not included. The sample holds just over 35,000 clones, 85% to 90% seen once. These receptors' targets are unknown. The sample here was cultured CD4+ T cells from PBMCs, taken from a patient who received antiretroviral therapy. The receptors were gathered from an adult with HIV. The donor label of this sample is uncertain.

J is TRBJ1-2 and V is TRBV5-1, with 8 bases aligning to TRBD1. Germline V CDR1 and CDR2: SGHRS, YFSETQ. This CDR3 has 19 residues. V lost 0 bases, J lost 4 bases, and 17 bases stayed unmatched. In DNA, the CDR3 is TGCGCCAGCAGCTTGGGCTTCTTCCCAGGGACAGGATTTGGCTATGGCTACACCTTC. It encodes CASSLGFFPGTGFGYGYTF.

This chain uses TRBV5-4 with TRBJ2-2; 9 bases fit TRBD1. The germline V gene encodes CDR1 SGHNT and CDR2 YYREEE (reference sequence). CDR3 size: 15 residues. Unmatched junction bases numbered 3, after V lost 2 bases and J lost 4 bases. CDR3 amino acids: CASSLTGGVTGELFF. The CDR3 bases are TGTGCCAGCAGCTTAACAGGGGGCGTCACCGGGGAGCTGTTTTTT.

This clone was seen a single time. The chain couples TRBV7-6 to TRBJ2-7, with 9 bases lining up with TRBD1. The CDR3 has 15 amino acids. With V trimmed by 1 base and J by 3 bases, 4 bases remained unmatched. In germline, CDR1 is SGHVS, CDR2 FNYEAQ. The chain's CDR3 is CASSLVGQGGYEQYF. The CDR3 nucleotides read TGTGCCAGCAGCTTAGTGGGACAGGGAGGCTACGAGCAGTACTTC.

V usage is TRBV18 and J usage is TRBJ2-1; 8 bases map to TRBD2. From germline, CDR1 is KGHSH and CDR2 LQKENI. The CDR3 spans 15 residues. The ends lost 1 base at V and 5 bases at J; junction bases unmatched: 4. CDR3 in amino acids: CASSPQRGGNNEQFF. The CDR3 nucleotides read TGTGCCAGCTCACCACAGCGCGGGGGGAACAATGAGCAGTTCTTC.

V and J are TRBV19 and TRBJ2-3; D call uncertain. V was cut by 1 base and J by 6 bases, with 17 bases left in between. The CDR3 contains 16 residues. The germline gives CDR1 LNHDA, CDR2 SQIVND (reference sequence). The DNA of the CDR3 is TGTGCCAGTAGTATAGGACGGCAGACGTCTTGGGATACGCAGTATTTT. Amino acid sequence: CASSIGRQTSWDTQYF.

The chain recombines TRBV10-3 with TRBJ2-5; possible D gene TRBD1, 5 bases. This CDR3 has 14 residues. Germline V CDR1 and CDR2: ENHRY, SYGVKD. V gave up 6 bases and J gave up 5 bases, with 16 bases separating them. CDR3 in DNA: TGTGCCATCAGCCCCAGGGAAGGGTGGGAGACCCAGTACTTC. It translates to CAISPREGWETQYF.

The J gene is TRBJ1-5, the V gene TRBV12-3 or TRBV12-4; no reliable D call. Trimming stripped 6 bases from V and 5 bases from J, with 11 bases between. The CDR3 covers 13 residues. CDR3 loop: CASSLMEDQPQHF. The CDR3 nucleotides are TGTGCCAGCAGCCTGATGGAGGATCAGCCCCAGCATTTT.

The CDR3 nucleotides are TGCGCCAGCAGCTTGGGGGTAGTGAACACTGAAGCTTTCTTT. This encodes CASSLGVVNTEAFF. The rearrangement joins TRBV5-1 to TRBJ1-1; D remains ambiguous. The germline V and J ends were trimmed by 0 bases and 0 bases, with 6 bases remaining between them. Germline V gene sequence: CDR1 SGHRS, CDR2 YFSETQ. The CDR3 extends over 14 amino acids.

The rearrangement links TRBV28 to TRBJ2-7; TRBD2 agrees at 7 bases. CDR1 and CDR2 from the germline V gene are MDHEN and SYDVKM. J lost 2 bases, V lost 3 bases, and 4 bases had no gene match. This CDR3 spans 14 amino acids. The CDR3 coding sequence is TGTGCCAGCAGTTTGGGGGGAGGGCCCTACGAGCAGTACTTC. As protein: CASSLGGGPYEQYF.

The chain couples TRBV7-6 to TRBJ1-5; D is uncertain. Germline V gene lookup returns CDR1 SGHVS and CDR2 FNYEAQ. Trimming took 4 bases from V and 3 from J, leaving 16 bases between them. The CDR3 extends over 16 amino acids. CDR3 sequence (DNA): TGTGCCAGCAGCTCCCTCGGGCAGATACTCAATCAGCCCCAGCATTTT. Protein product: CASSSLGQILNQPQHF. Variable domain in full (rest from reference TRBV7-6 and TRBJ1-5): GAGVSQSPRYKVTKRGQDVALRCDPISGHVSLYWYRQALGQGPEFLTYFNYEAQQDKSGLPNDRFSAERPEGSISTLTIQRTEQRDSAMYRCASSSLGQILNQPQHFGDGTRLSIL.

V gene TRBV7-2 combines with J gene TRBJ2-1; 13 nucleotides agree with TRBD2. Losses at the gene ends were 2 bases for V and 7 bases for J; bases not matched to a gene: 5. Germline values: CDR1 SGHTA, CDR2 FQGNSA. The CDR3 runs 16 residues. This chain's CDR3 is CASSLTSGGARNEQFF. CDR3 nucleotide sequence: TGTGCCAGCAGCTTAACTAGCGGGGGGGCCAGAAATGAGCAGTTCTTC.

This sequence joins TRBV21-1 and TRBJ1-2. TRBV21-1 is described as a pseudogene. The CDR3 covers 16 residues. CDR3 amino acids: CASSKEGAGRGYGYTF. Here the CDR3 DNA reads TGTGCCAGCAGCAAAGAAGGGGCAGGACGGGGCTATGGCTACACCTTC.

The genes are TRBV27 and TRBJ2-2, with TRBD1 matching 8 bases. The V segment lost 6 bases and the J segment 6 bases; nucleotides outside the gene matches: 3. This CDR3 region has 13 residues. Germline-derived CDR1 and CDR2 are MNHEY and SMNVEV (reference sequence). This CDR3 reads CASREGQAGELFF. The CDR3 coding sequence is TGTGCCAGCAGAGAGGGACAGGCCGGGGAGCTGTTTTTT.

In nucleotides, the CDR3 is TGTGCCAGCAGGTCTAGCGGGAGAACCTACGAGCAGTACTTC. It specifies CASRSSGRTYEQYF. The V gene is TRBV2, the J gene TRBJ2-7, with 10 bases matching TRBD2. From germline, CDR1 is SNHLY and CDR2 FYNNEI. The CDR3 sequence is 14 residues long. J lost 2 bases, V lost 6 bases, and 4 bases had no gene match. The complete variable domain, with remaining parts taken from reference TRBV2 and TRBJ2-7, reads EPEVTQTPSHQVTQMGQEVILRCVPISNHLYFYWYRQILGQKVEFLVSFYNNEISEKSEIFDDQFSVERPDGSNFTLKIRSTKLEDSAMYFCASRSSGRTYEQYFGPGTRLTVT.

This rearrangement joins TRBV7-2 to TRBJ2-7, with a tentative D call TRBD1 (6 bases). With 6 bases removed from V and 3 bases from J, the gap between germline ends came to 12 bases. The CDR3 has 13 amino acids. Germline values: CDR1 SGHTA, CDR2 FQGNSA. The CDR3: CASRMDSYYEQYF. DNA for the CDR3: TGTGCCAGCAGGATGGACAGTTACTACGAGCAGTACTTC.

The chain couples TRBV28 to TRBJ2-3; 10 nucleotides match TRBD1. The V and J ends lost 5 bases and 5 bases, in that order; junction bases with no gene match: 13. Germline values: CDR1 MDHEN, CDR2 SYDVKM. The CDR3 has 17 amino acids. The CDR3 DNA sequence: TGTGCCAGCAGTCCGACCGCGGGACAGGGGTTTGGAGATACGCAGTATTTT. It is translated as CASSPTAGQGFGDTQYF.

The chain employs TRBV3-1 (or the pseudogene TRBV3-2) and TRBJ2-7, with D tentatively TRBD1 or TRBD2 (6 bases each). Trimming shortened V by 7 bases and J by 2 bases, and 12 bases separated the two germline ends. CDR1 is LGHDT, CDR2 YNNKEL, per germline (reference sequence). The CDR3 is 13 residues long. The CDR3 sequence: CASTRGLAYEQYF. CDR3 nucleotides: TGTGCCAGCACCCGGGGGCTCGCCTACGAGCAGTACTTC.

This clone was detected only a few times. V usage is TRBV7-9 and J usage is TRBJ2-7, with no clear D. V was shortened by 5 bases and J by 1 base, with 12 bases between the two germline ends. This CDR3 has 14 residues. Germline CDR1 is SEHNR and CDR2 is FQNEAQ (reference sequence). CDR3 residues: CASSPGTVSYEQYF. DNA of the CDR3: TGTGCCAGCAGCCCCGGAACTGTATCCTACGAGCAGTACTTC.

V usage is TRBV28 and J usage is TRBJ1-4; TRBD1 is a possible D gene (5 bases). CDR3 size: 12 residues. V lost 6 bases and J 8 bases, leaving 10 bases between the germline ends. Germline-derived CDR1 and CDR2 are MDHEN and SYDVKM. The DNA of the CDR3 is TGTGCCAGCAGGCAGGGTTGGGAAAAACTGTTTTTT. Translated: CASRQGWEKLFF.

V usage is TRBV27 and J usage is TRBJ1-2; the D gene is possibly TRBD1 (5 bases). With 2 bases removed from V and 7 bases from J, the gap between germline ends came to 14 bases. Germline loops: CDR1 MNHEY, CDR2 SMNVEV (reference sequence). The CDR3 has 14 residues. CDR3 protein: CASSLGQGVSGYTF. The CDR3, as DNA: TGTGCCAGCAGTTTAGGGCAGGGAGTAAGTGGCTACACCTTC.

The CDR3 DNA reads as TGTGCCAGCAGTGACTCTCGGCTGACTCTTGCTGGGAGCACAGATACGCAGTATTTT. This sequence encodes CASSDSRLTLAGSTDTQYF. The genes are TRBV6-4 and TRBJ2-3; D is ambiguous. The CDR3 has 19 residues. The V end lost 0 bases, the J end lost 0 bases, and 19 bases lay between the germline ends. Germline V lookup: CDR1 MRHNA, CDR2 SNTAGT.